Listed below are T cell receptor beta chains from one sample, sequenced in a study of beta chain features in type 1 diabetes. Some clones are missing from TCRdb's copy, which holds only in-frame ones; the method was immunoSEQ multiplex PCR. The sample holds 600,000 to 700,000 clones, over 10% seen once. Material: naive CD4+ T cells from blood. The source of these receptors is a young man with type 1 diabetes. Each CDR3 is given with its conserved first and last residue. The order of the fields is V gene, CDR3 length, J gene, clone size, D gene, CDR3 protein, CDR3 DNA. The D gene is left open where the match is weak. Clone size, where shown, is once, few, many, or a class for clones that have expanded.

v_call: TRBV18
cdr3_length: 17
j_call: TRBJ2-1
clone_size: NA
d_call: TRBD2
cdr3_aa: CASSPRGLADSYNEQFF
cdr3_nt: TGTGCCAGCTCACCACGCGGACTAGCGGACTCCTACAATGAGCAGTTCTTC

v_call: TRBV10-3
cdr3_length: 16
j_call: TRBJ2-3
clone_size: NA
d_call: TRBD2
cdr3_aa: CAISPRAGGGTDTQYF
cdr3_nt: TGTGCCATCAGCCCCCGTGCGGGGGGAGGCACAGATACGCAGTATTTT

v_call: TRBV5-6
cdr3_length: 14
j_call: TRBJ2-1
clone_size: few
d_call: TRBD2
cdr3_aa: CASSSGLVYNEQFF
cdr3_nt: TGTGCCAGCAGCTCGGGACTAGTGTACAATGAGCAGTTCTTC

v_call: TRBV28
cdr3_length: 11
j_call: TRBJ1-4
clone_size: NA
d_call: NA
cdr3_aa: CASFYDEKLFF
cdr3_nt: TGTGCCAGCTTTTATGATGAAAAACTGTTTTTT

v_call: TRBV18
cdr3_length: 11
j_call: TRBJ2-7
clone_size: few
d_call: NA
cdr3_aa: CASSPGYEQYF
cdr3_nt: TGTGCCAGCTCACCAGGCTACGAGCAGTACTTC

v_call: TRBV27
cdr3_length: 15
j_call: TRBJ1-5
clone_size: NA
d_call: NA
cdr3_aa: CASSFSDRINQPQHF
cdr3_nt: TGTGCCAGCAGTTTCTCAGACAGGATCAATCAGCCCCAGCATTTT

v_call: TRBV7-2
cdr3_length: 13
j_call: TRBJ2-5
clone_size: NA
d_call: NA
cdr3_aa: CASSPRQAGAQYF
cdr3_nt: TGTGCCAGCAGCCCCCGACAGGCGGGGGCCCAGTACTTC

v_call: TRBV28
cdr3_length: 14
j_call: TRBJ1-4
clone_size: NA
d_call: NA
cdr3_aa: CASRPGGSDGKLFF
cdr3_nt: TGTGCCAGCAGACCCGGAGGGTCGGACGGAAAACTGTTTTTT

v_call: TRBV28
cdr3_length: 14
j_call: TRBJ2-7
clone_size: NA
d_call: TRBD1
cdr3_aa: CASSLGTGGLEQYF
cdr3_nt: TGTGCCAGCAGTTTGGGGACAGGGGGCCTCGAGCAGTACTTC

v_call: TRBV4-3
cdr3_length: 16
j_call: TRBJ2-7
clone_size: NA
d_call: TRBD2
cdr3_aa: CASSQAASGISYEQYF
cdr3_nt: TGCGCCAGCAGCCAAGCTGCTAGCGGAATCTCCTACGAGCAGTACTTC

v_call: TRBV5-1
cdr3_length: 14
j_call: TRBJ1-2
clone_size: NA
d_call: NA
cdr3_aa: CASSRTPGQNGYTF
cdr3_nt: TGCGCCAGCAGCCGCACACCCGGACAGAACGGCTACACCTTC

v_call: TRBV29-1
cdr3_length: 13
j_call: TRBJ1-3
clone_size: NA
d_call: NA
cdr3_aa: CSVERGSGNTIYF
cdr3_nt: TGCAGCGTTGAAAGAGGCTCTGGAAACACCATATATTTT

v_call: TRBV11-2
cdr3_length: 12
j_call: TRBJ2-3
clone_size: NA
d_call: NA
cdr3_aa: CASSLVVDTQYF
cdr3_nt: TGTGCCAGCAGCTTAGTGGTTGATACGCAGTATTTT

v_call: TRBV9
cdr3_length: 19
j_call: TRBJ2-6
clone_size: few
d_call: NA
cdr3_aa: CASSGPPWGDLPRANVLTF
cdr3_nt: TGTGCCAGCAGCGGGCCTCCGTGGGGCGACTTGCCCCGGGCCAACGTCCTGACTTTC